The TCR beta chain under discussion was sequenced for a study of blood T cell repertoires in COVID-19. Clones were read by immunoSEQ multiplex PCR, and TCRdb kept only the in-frame ones, dropping some. Of under 150,000 clones listed, 75% to 80% are singletons. The CDR3 consists of 13 residues. Germline values: CDR1 SNHLY, CDR2 FYNNEI. This TCR came from a woman between 50 and 59 years old who had recovered from COVID-19. The sample consisted of PBMCs or T cells enriched from blood (not recorded which). This chain uses TRBV2 with TRBJ2-3, with D maybe TRBD2 (5 bases). Written as DNA, the CDR3 is TGTGCTTCCCCGGGAACCCGCACAGATACGCAGTATTTT. It is translated as CASPGTRTDTQYF.